This T cell receptor beta chain originates from a study of cytomegalovirus exposure and HLA in healthy donors. There are 12 residues in the CDR3. Trimming removed 0 bases at V and 9 bases at J, with 6 bases between. Germline assignment: CDR1 SGHTA and CDR2 FQGTGA. Remarks on this clone: Its antigen remains unknown.

Study results and caveats: Later analysis identified a missense DCLRE1C variant that was linked to TCR beta V- and J-gene trimming. A later analysis reportedly found fewer N-insertions in an Asian-associated ancestry cluster than the roughly 680-donor mean.

The PCR used 60 Vbeta and 13 Jbeta primers. Produced via immunoSEQ multiplex PCR; TCRdb's table is partial and in-frame only. The sample consists of fewer than 70,000 clones, approximately 80% of them appearing once. This clonotype was obtained from a human donor in good health. The chain is built from TRBV7-3 and TRBJ2-1; D remains unclear. The sample taken for sequencing was PBMCs. CDR3 amino acids: CASSLTPREQFF. In nucleotides, the CDR3 is TGTGCCAGCAGCTTAACCCCGCGTGAGCAGTTCTTC.